Listed below are T cell receptor beta chains from one sample, sequenced in a study of early T cells in non-severe SARS-CoV-2 infection. TCRdb recomputed calls from the 5' RACE reads with MiXCR, one row per CDR3 protein. This table has roughly 30,000 distinct CDR3 sequences, 4.5% appearing once. The sample taken for sequencing was whole blood. Receptors were obtained from an adult who was a healthcare worker with PCR-confirmed SARS-CoV-2 infection or an uninfected control (not recorded which). CDR3s include the opening cysteine and the closing phenylalanine or tryptophan. The order of the fields is J gene, D gene, V gene, clone size, CDR3 DNA, CDR3 protein. The D gene is left open where the match is weak. Some rows mark clone size as missing; the rest say once, few, many or name a class of expanded clone.

>TRBJ2-3|-|TRBV5-1|many
TGCGCCAGCAGTCGGACCCCAGGGGGGTCAGATACGCAGTATTTT
CASSRTPGGSDTQYF
>TRBJ2-3|-|TRBV3-1|many
TGTGCCAGCAGCGAAGAGGTCGGGGGCGTCGAGACAGATACGCAGTATTTT
CASSEEVGGVETDTQYF
>TRBJ2-7|-|TRBV5-1|-
TGCGCCAGCAGCTTGATCTACGGTTTACCCGAGCAGTACTTC
CASSLIYGLPEQYF
>TRBJ1-2|TRBD1|TRBV29-1|-
TGCAGCGCTGGACAGGGAGACCCGCCGGTTGGCTACACCTTC
CSAGQGDPPVGYTF
>TRBJ1-5|-|TRBV21-1|many
TGTGCCAGCAGCAAAGAGGAGGGCAGGGGGGCTCAGCCCCAGCATTTT
CASSKEEGRGAQPQHF
>TRBJ2-1|-|TRBV7-3|many
TGTGCCAGCAGCCCGACTTATAGCTCCTACAATGAGCAGTTCTTC
CASSPTYSSYNEQFF
>TRBJ2-2|-|TRBV4-2|-
TGTGCCAGCAGCCAGGATGGGGGGGGCGCGAACACCGGGGAGCTGTTTTTT
CASSQDGGGANTGELFF
>TRBJ2-7|-|TRBV12-3/TRBV12-4|many
TGTGCCAGCAGTTTTGAAGTATCCTACGAGCAGTACTTC
CASSFEVSYEQYF
>TRBJ2-7|-|TRBV2|many
TGTGCCAGCAGGAGGGGTTACGAGCAGTACTTC
CASRRGYEQYF
>TRBJ2-6|-|TRBV10-3|many
TGTGCCATCAGTTACGACAGCTCTGGGGCCAACGTCCTGACTTTC
CAISYDSSGANVLTF
>TRBJ1-1|-|TRBV7-9|few
TGTGCCAGCAGCTTATTTGGGACTATGAACACTGAAGCTTTCTTT
CASSLFGTMNTEAFF
>TRBJ2-1|TRBD2|TRBV19|many
TGTGCCAGTAGTTCCGTACTAGCGGGATCTAGGAATGAGCAGTTCTTC
CASSSVLAGSRNEQFF
>TRBJ2-5|-|TRBV7-9|-
TGTGCCAGCAGCTTAGTCCAGAAGACCCAGTACTTC
CASSLVQKTQYF
>TRBJ2-1|TRBD2|TRBV10-2|many
TGCGCCAGCAAAGGACTAGCGGACAATGAGCAGTTCTTC
CASKGLADNEQFF
>TRBJ2-1|-|TRBV10-3|many
TGTGCCATCAGGAACCCGGGACCTGGCAATGAGCAGTTCTTC
CAIRNPGPGNEQFF
>TRBJ1-1|-|TRBV27|many
TGTGCCAGCAGTACCTTCAGGGAGTCTGAAGCTTTCTTT
CASSTFRESEAFF
>TRBJ2-7|TRBD2|TRBV7-6|many
TGTGCCAGCAGCTTAGTCCTAGCGGGAGACGAGCAGTACTTC
CASSLVLAGDEQYF
>TRBJ2-3|TRBD2|TRBV20-1|many
TGCAGTGCTGTGGGAGGGAGGAGGGATACGCAGTATTTT
CSAVGGRRDTQYF
>TRBJ2-5|TRBD1|TRBV7-2|many
TGTGCCAGCAGCTTAGAGACCCACGGGACAGGGGATCAAGAGACCCAGTACTTC
CASSLETHGTGDQETQYF
>TRBJ1-1|-|TRBV5-1|many
TGCGCCAGCGGACCGAGGGGGAGGACTGAAGCTTTCTTT
CASGPRGRTEAFF
>TRBJ2-7|-|TRBV7-9|-
TGTGCCAGCAGTCTGTCTCTCATCTACGAGCAGTACTTC
CASSLSLIYEQYF
>TRBJ2-2|-|TRBV3-1|-
TGTGCCAGCAGCCAAGGCGCCGGGGAGCTGTTTTTT
CASSQGAGELFF
>TRBJ2-1|-|TRBV20-1|many
TGCAGTGCACGGACTCAAAACAATGAGCAGTTCTTC
CSARTQNNEQFF
>TRBJ1-1|-|TRBV2|many
TGTGCCAGCAGTGTGCGGGGTAACACTGAAGCTTTCTTT
CASSVRGNTEAFF
>TRBJ2-5|TRBD2|TRBV12-3/TRBV12-4|many
TGTGCCAGCAGTTTTAGCGGGAGTGAAGGAGAGACCCAGTACTTC
CASSFSGSEGETQYF
>TRBJ1-2|TRBD1|TRBV30|many
TGTGCCTGGAGAAACAACGGACAGGGGACTAACTATGGCTACACCTTC
CAWRNNGQGTNYGYTF
>TRBJ1-2|TRBD1|TRBV19|few
TGTGCCAGTAGTGAAGGACAGGTCGGCTATGGCTACACCTTC
CASSEGQVGYGYTF
>TRBJ2-7|-|TRBV20-1|many
TGCAGTGCTAGACCCGCTAGTCGTGTCTCGGACGAGCAGTACTTC
CSARPASRVSDEQYF
>TRBJ1-1|-|TRBV3-1|many
TGTGCCAGCAGCCAAGGGGTCCTGAACACTGAAGCTTTCTTT
CASSQGVLNTEAFF
>TRBJ2-7|-|TRBV7-2|-
TGTGCCAGCAGCATGGACACCTACGAGCAGTACTTC
CASSMDTYEQYF
>TRBJ2-1|-|TRBV11-3|few
TGTGCCAGCAGCTCCTCTAGAGGGGGAGAGCAGTTCTTC
CASSSSRGGEQFF
>TRBJ1-3|-|TRBV5-5|-
TGTGCCAGCAGCTTGGATTTTCGGGAGATCTCTGGAAACACCATATATTTT
CASSLDFREISGNTIYF
>TRBJ1-4|-|TRBV25-1|many
TGTGCCAGCAGTGTTACAGGGCCTAGGGGGGAAAAACTGTTTTTT
CASSVTGPRGEKLFF
>TRBJ2-7|-|TRBV5-1|-
TGCGCCAGCAGCTTGGAGGGCGCGAGCTACGAGCAGTACTTC
CASSLEGASYEQYF
>TRBJ2-7|-|TRBV12-3/TRBV12-4|many
TGTGCCAGCAGGAGTACCGTATCCTACGAGCAGTACTTC
CASRSTVSYEQYF
>TRBJ2-7|-|TRBV5-1|-
TGCGCCAGCAGCCCTAATTCCGGGACCTACGAGCAGTACTTC
CASSPNSGTYEQYF
>TRBJ2-1|TRBD1|TRBV7-9|many
TGTGCCAGCAGCCTTCCGGGACAGCCCTCGAATGAGCAGTTCTTC
CASSLPGQPSNEQFF